Here is one T cell receptor (beta chain) with its context. The antigen is not known. A much larger clone differs from this one at a single base, so this may be a read error. The V gene's germline CDR1 is MNHEY and CDR2 SVGAGI. Trimming left V 2 bases short and J 2 bases short, with 20 bases between. This CDR3 contains 18 residues. These data are taken from a study of metastatic and nonmetastatic thyroid tumors. Findings and limits, study-wide: Reportedly, malignant thyroid tumors had significantly higher TCR beta diversity than benign nodules, in blood and tumor.

TCRdb recomputed clones from the PCR reads via MiXCR. The table has tens of thousands of clones, about 12% seen once. No treatment of any kind had been given to any patient before thyroid surgery. The rearrangement uses TRBV6-5 and TRBJ2-3; tentative D call: TRBD2 (6 bases). The sequence came from a female donor with papillary thyroid cancer or a benign thyroid nodule (not recorded which). Some clones in this sample may be carry-over from other donors' samples. The sample comprised tumor tissue. CDR3 loop: CASSYPSRGVQVTDTQYF. The CDR3 coding sequence is TGTGCCAGCAGTTACCCGTCGCGGGGCGTCCAAGTCACAGATACGCAGTATTTT.